This T cell receptor (beta chain) was documented in a study of OX40 agonist ivuxolimab in advanced cancers. Study-level findings and limits: Low normalized T-cell clonal expansion was also seen in some nonresponders. Some of the lowest clonal expansion was seen in partial responders at 0.1-3.0 mg/kg.

Regarding this clone: The target antigen is unknown.

The CDR3 runs to 16 residues. Germline CDR1 LNHDA, CDR2 SQIVND (reference sequence). V lost 3 bases and J lost 3; bases outside the gene matches: 7. Autoimmune disease history or systemic immunosuppression disqualified patients. The timepoints at which blood was sampled were baseline, cycle 4 day 1, and cycle 7 day 1. Measured with immunoSEQ multiplex PCR; TCRdb has only the in-frame clones, and not every one. The repertoire has over 60,000 clones, about 85% of them found once; the top ten carry approximately 4.3%. The rearrangement joins TRBV19 to TRBJ2-7, with TRBD1 identical over 11 bases. The sample in question was CD4+ or CD8+ T cells sorted from blood, obtained in a trial of the OX40 agonist ivuxolimab. This clonotype was sampled from an adult with an advanced solid tumor such as melanoma, head and neck, liver or kidney cancer. CDR3 nucleotide sequence: TGTGCCAGTAGTATCTCTGTGGGGACAGGGGGCTACGAGCAGTACTTC. Encoded protein: CASSISVGTGGYEQYF. The full variable domain, rest sourced from reference TRBV19 and TRBJ2-7, is DGGITQSPKYLFRKEGQNVTLSCEQNLNHDAMYWYRQDPGQGLRLIYYSQIVNDFQKGDIAEGYSVSREKKESFPLTVTSAQKNPTAFYLCASSISVGTGGYEQYFGPGTRLTVT.